What follows are 9 T cell receptor beta chains derived from one specimen sequenced in a study of blood T cell repertoires in COVID-19. TCRdb's copy holds only in-frame clones and misses some; the assay was immunoSEQ multiplex PCR. The table includes 85,000 to 100,000 clones, around 84% detected once. The sample consisted of peripheral blood. Receptor source: an older woman in a cohort sampled during active or convalescent COVID-19.

The chain links TRBV5-4 to TRBJ2-7; 7 nucleotides align to TRBD2. The CDR3 length is 14 residues. V lost 3 bases and J lost 4; bases outside the gene matches: 7. CDR1 and CDR2 (germline): SGHNT, YYREEE (reference sequence). The CDR3: CASSSTGGVYEQYF. For the CDR3, the DNA is TGTGCCAGCAGCTCGACGGGGGGTGTTTACGAGCAGTACTTC.

The V and J genes are TRBV5-1 and TRBJ2-2, with D possibly matching TRBD1 (6 bases). Looked up from germline, CDR1 is SGHRS and CDR2 is YFSETQ. V was clipped by 0 bases and J by 5 bases, with 11 bases between them. The CDR3 has 15 amino acids. This chain's CDR3 is CASSLGSGVTGELFF. In nucleotides, the CDR3 is TGCGCCAGCAGCTTGGGGTCAGGGGTAACCGGGGAGCTGTTTTTT. Full variable domain (remainder filled in from reference TRBV5-1 and TRBJ2-2): KAGVTQTPRYLIKTRGQQVTLSCSPISGHRSVSWYQQTPGQGLQFLFEYFSETQRNKGNFPGRFSGRQFSNSRSEMNVSTLELGDSALYLCASSLGSGVTGELFFGEGSRLTVL.

The V and J genes are TRBV7-3 and TRBJ2-1; weak D call: TRBD2 (6 bases). The CDR3 length is 15 residues. Germline V gene lookup returns CDR1 SGHTA and CDR2 FQGTGA. V was shortened by 5 bases and J by 0 bases, with 11 bases between the two germline ends. CDR3: CASSLSGSSYNEQFF. CDR3 DNA sequence: TGTGCCAGCAGCCTCAGCGGGTCCTCCTACAATGAGCAGTTCTTC.

The chain is built from TRBV19 and TRBJ1-6; 9 bases agree with TRBD1. This CDR3 region has 16 residues. Germline V lookup: CDR1 LNHDA, CDR2 SQIVND (reference sequence). With 7 bases clipped from V and 9 bases from J, the junction kept 13 bases outside the gene matches. The CDR3 reads CASKPLDRGEGSPLHF. The CDR3 region has the DNA TGTGCCAGTAAGCCGTTGGACAGGGGTGAGGGTTCACCCCTCCACTTT.

The V gene is TRBV5-1, the J gene TRBJ1-6; TRBD1 matches at 11 bases. The CDR3 runs 17 residues. Germline trimming cut 4 bases from V and 9 bases from J; bases unmatched to any gene: 12. The germline gives CDR1 SGHRS, CDR2 YFSETQ. The CDR3 sequence is CASSHTTGTGGSSPLHF. CDR3 sequence (DNA): TGCGCCAGCAGCCACACTACCGGGACAGGGGGGAGTTCACCCCTCCACTTT.

The V gene is TRBV6-7, the J gene TRBJ2-3, with 8 bases identical to TRBD1. TRBV6-7 is an ORF; its function is uncertain. With V trimmed by 2 bases and J by 1 base, 8 bases remained unmatched. The CDR3 runs to 17 residues. The CDR3 sequence is CASSYLGTGARTDTQYF. The CDR3 coding sequence is TGTGCCAGCAGTTACCTCGGGACAGGTGCCCGCACAGATACGCAGTATTTT.

This clone was detected a few times. CDR3 DNA sequence: TGTGCCAGCAGTAGGGACAGGCAAGAGACCCAGTACTTC. Translated: CASSRDRQETQYF. J is TRBJ2-5 and V is TRBV27, with 8 bases matching TRBD1. The CDR3 has 13 residues. From germline, CDR1 is MNHEY and CDR2 SMNVEV (reference sequence). The J segment lost 2 bases and the V segment lost 5 bases, leaving 1 base of the junction unmatched.

This chain connects TRBV5-6 to TRBJ1-1; D not resolved. CDR1 SGHDT and CDR2 YYEEEE come from the germline V gene. V gave up 0 bases and J gave up 2 bases, with 17 bases separating them. CDR3 length equals 17 residues. CDR3 DNA sequence: TGTGCCAGCAGCTTGGGGCCCCCTGGAGGTCCCAACACTGAAGCTTTCTTT. It translates to CASSLGPPGGPNTEAFF.

The chain carries TRBV27 and TRBJ1-6; the match to TRBD1 covers 8 bases. The CDR3 contains 17 residues. Trimming took 4 bases from V and 9 from J; bases not matched to a gene: 14. The germline V gene has CDR1 MNHEY and CDR2 SMNVEV (reference sequence). The chain's CDR3 is CASSSWTGTVGGSPLHF. The DNA for the CDR3 is TGTGCCAGCAGTTCGTGGACAGGGACAGTAGGGGGTTCACCCCTCCACTTT.